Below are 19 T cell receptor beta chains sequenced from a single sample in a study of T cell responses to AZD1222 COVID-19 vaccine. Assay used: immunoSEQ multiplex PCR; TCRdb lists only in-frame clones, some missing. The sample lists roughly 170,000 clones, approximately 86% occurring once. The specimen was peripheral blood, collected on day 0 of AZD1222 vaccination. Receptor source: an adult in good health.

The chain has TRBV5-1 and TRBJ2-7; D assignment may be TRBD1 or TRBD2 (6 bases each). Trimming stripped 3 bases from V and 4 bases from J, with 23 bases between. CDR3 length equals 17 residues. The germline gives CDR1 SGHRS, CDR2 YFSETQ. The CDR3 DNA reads TGCGCCAGCAGCTCCCACGGAGGGGGAAATGGAGATTACGAGCAGTACTTC. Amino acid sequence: CASSSHGGGNGDYEQYF.

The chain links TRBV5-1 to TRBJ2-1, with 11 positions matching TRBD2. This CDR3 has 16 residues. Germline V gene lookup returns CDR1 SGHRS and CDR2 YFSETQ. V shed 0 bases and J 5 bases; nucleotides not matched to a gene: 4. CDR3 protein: CASSLVGTSGHNEQFF. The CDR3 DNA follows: TGCGCCAGCAGCTTGGTTGGGACTAGCGGCCACAATGAGCAGTTCTTC.

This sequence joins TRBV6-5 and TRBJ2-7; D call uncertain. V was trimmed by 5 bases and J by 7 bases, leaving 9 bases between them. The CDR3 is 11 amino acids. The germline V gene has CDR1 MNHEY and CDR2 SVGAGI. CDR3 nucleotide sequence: TGTGCCAGCAGTACCGCCGGGGAGCAGTACTTC. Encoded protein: CASSTAGEQYF.

The CDR3 coding sequence is TGTGCCAGCACCGCCTTTGGACAGGAGAACACTGAAGCTTTCTTT. As protein: CASTAFGQENTEAFF. V is TRBV27 and J is TRBJ1-1, with 7 bases that match TRBD1. Trimming removed 7 bases from V and 1 base from J; junction bases left unmatched: 9. Germline CDR1 reads MNHEY; CDR2 reads SMNVEV (reference sequence). The length of the CDR3 is 15 residues.

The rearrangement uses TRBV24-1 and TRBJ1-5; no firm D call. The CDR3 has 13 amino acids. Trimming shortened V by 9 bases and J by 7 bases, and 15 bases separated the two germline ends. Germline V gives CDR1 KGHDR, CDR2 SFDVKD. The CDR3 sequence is CATAYRTEQPQHF. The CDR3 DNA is TGTGCCACCGCGTACCGGACCGAACAGCCCCAGCATTTT.

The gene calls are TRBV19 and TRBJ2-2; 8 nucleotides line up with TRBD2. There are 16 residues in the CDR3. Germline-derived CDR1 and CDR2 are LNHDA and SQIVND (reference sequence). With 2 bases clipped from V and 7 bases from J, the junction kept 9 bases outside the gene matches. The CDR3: CASSIRAGGPHGELFF. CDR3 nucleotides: TGTGCCAGTAGTATAAGGGCGGGAGGCCCTCACGGGGAGCTGTTTTTT.

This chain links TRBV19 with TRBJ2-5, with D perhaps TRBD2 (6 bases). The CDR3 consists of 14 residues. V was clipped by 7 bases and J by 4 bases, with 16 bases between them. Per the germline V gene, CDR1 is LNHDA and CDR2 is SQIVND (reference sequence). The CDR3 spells CASNPGPGRETQYF. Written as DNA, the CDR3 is TGTGCCAGTAATCCTGGGCCCGGGAGAGAGACCCAGTACTTC.

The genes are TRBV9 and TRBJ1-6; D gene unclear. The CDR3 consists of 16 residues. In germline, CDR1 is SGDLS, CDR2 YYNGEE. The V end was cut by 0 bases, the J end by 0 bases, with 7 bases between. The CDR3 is CASSVGRSSYNSPLHF. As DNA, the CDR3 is TGTGCCAGCAGCGTAGGAAGGAGCTCCTATAATTCACCCCTCCACTTT. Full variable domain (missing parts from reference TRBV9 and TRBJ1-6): DSGVTQTPKHLITATGQRVTLRCSPRSGDLSVYWYQQSLDQGLQFLIQYYNGEERAKGNILERFSAQQFPDLHSELNLSSLELGDSALYFCASSVGRSSYNSPLHFGNGTRLTVT.

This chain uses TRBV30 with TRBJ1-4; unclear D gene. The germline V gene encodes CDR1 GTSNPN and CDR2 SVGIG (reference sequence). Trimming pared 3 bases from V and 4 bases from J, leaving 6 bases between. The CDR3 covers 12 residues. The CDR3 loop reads CAWSGNNEKLFF. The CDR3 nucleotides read TGTGCCTGGAGCGGAAATAATGAAAAACTGTTTTTT. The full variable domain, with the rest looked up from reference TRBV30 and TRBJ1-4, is SQTIHQWPATLVQPVGSPLSLECTVEGTSNPNLYWYRQAAGRGLQLLFYSVGIGQISSEVPQNLSASRPQDRQFILSSKKLLLSDSGFYLCAWSGNNEKLFFGSGTQLSVL.

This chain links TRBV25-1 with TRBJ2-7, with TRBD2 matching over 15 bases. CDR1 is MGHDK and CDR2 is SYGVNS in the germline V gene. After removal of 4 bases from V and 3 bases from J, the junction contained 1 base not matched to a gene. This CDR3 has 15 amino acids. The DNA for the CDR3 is TGTGCCAGCAGTGGGGGACTAGCGGGGGGCTACGAGCAGTACTTC. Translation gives CASSGGLAGGYEQYF.

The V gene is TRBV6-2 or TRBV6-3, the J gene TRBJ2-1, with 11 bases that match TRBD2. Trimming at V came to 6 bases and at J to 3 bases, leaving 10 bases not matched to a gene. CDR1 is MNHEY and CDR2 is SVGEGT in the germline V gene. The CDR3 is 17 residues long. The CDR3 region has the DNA TGTGCCAGCAGCCGCCCGGGTAGCGGGGGGGTCTACAATGAGCAGTTCTTC. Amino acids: CASSRPGSGGVYNEQFF.

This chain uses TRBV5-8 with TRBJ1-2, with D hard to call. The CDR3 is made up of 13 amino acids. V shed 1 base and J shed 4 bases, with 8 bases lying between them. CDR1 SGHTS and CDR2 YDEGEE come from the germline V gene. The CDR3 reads CASSLSQAYGYTF. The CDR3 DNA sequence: TGTGCCAGCAGCTTGTCGCAGGCCTATGGCTACACCTTC.

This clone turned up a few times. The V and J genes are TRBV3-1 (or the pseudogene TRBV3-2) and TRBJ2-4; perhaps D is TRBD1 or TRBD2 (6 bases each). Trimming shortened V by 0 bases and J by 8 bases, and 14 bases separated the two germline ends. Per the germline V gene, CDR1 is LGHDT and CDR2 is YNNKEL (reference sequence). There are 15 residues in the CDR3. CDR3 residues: CASSQDTGGLYIQYF. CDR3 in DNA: TGTGCCAGCAGCCAAGATACCGGGGGCTTGTACATTCAGTACTTC.

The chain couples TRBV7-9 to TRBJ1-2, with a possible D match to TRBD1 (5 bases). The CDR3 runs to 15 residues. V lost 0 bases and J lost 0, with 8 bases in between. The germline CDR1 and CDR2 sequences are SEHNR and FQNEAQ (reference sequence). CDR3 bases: TGTGCCAGCAGCTTAGCTGAGGGGACTAACTATGGCTACACCTTC. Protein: CASSLAEGTNYGYTF.

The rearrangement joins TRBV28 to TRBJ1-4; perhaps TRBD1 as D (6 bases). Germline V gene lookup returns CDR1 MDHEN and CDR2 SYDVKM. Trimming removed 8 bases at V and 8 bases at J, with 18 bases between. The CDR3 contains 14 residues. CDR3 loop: CASRDSQGYEKLFF. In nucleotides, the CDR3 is TGTGCCAGCCGCGATTCCCAGGGGTACGAAAAACTGTTTTTT.

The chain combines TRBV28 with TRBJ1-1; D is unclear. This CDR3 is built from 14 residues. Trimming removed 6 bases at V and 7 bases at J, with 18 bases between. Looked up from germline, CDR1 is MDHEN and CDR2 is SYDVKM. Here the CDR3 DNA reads TGTGCCAGCAGCCCCCCCAGTAGGGCGGGTGAAGCTTTCTTT. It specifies CASSPPSRAGEAFF.

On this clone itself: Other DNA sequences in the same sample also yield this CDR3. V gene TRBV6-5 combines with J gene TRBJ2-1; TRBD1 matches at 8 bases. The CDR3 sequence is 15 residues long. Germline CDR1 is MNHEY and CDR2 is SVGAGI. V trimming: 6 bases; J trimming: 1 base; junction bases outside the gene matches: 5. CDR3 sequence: CASSRTGGSYNEQFF. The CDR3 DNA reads TGTGCCAGCAGCCGAACAGGGGGGTCCTACAATGAGCAGTTCTTC.

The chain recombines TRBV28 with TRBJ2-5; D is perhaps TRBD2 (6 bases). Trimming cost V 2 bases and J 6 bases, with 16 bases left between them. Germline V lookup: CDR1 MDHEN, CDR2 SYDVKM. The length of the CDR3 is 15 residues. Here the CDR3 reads CASSLELGSLQTQYF. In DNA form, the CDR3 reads TGTGCCAGCAGTTTAGAACTCGGGAGTTTGCAGACCCAGTACTTC.

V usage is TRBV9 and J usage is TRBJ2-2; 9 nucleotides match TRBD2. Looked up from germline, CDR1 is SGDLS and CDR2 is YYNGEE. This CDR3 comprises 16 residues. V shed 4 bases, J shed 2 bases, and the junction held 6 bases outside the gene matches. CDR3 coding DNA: TGTGCCAGCAGCCTACGACTAGCGGTAAACACCGGGGAGCTGTTTTTT. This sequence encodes CASSLRLAVNTGELFF.